This TCR beta chain was obtained from a study of cytomegalovirus exposure and HLA in healthy donors. Separate from the approximately 670-subject first cohort was the roughly 130-subject validation cohort, to which the donors belonged. Study results and limitations: TCR clusters originating in the first cohort tended to co-occur in the roughly 120 validation repertoires, according to a later analysis. TCR beta chains numbering 150 to 200 were designated cytomegalovirus-associated. Testing in vitro showed a few CMV-associated chains specific for CMV antigens.

Concerning this clone itself: The antigen is unknown.

The method was immunoSEQ multiplex PCR; TCRdb's version includes in-frame clones alone and lacks a portion of them. The table has 200,000 or so clones, 84% seen once; the top ten hold roughly 13%. The CDR3 runs to 16 residues. Germline CDR1 reads MGHRA; CDR2 reads YSYEKL. J gave up 4 bases and V 2 bases, and 7 bases lay outside the gene matches. This TCR was recovered from a woman younger than 45 in good health and CMV-seropositive. The sample consisted of PBMCs. The chain carries TRBV4-1 and TRBJ1-5; 8 bases line up with TRBD1. The CDR3: CASSQSAGGPNQPQHF. As DNA, the CDR3 is TGCGCCAGCAGCCAATCTGCAGGGGGCCCTAATCAGCCCCAGCATTTT.